These 20 T cell receptor beta chains originate from one sample sequenced in a study of control samples from healthy donors and cancer patients. The protocol was immunoSEQ multiplex PCR, while the TCRdb copy is restricted to in-frame clones and leaves out a portion. This sample has 150,000 or so clones, with just under 95% found just once. The sequenced sample consisted of blood. These receptors all stem from a woman aged 35 to 49 in good health.

The rearrangement links TRBV2 to TRBJ1-4; TRBD1 is a possible D gene (6 bases). Trimming pared 10 bases from V and 9 bases from J, leaving 9 bases between. Germline-derived CDR1 and CDR2 are SNHLY and FYNNEI. The CDR3 spans 10 residues. The CDR3 protein is CATQGKKLFF. CDR3 DNA: TGTGCCACGCAGGGGAAAAAACTGTTTTTT. Full variable domain (outside the CDR3, taken from reference TRBV2 and TRBJ1-4): EPEVTQTPSHQVTQMGQEVILRCVPISNHLYFYWYRQILGQKVEFLVSFYNNEISEKSEIFDDQFSVERPDGSNFTLKIRSTKLEDSAMYFCATQGKKLFFGSGTQLSVL.

This chain connects TRBV30 to TRBJ1-1; tentatively, D is TRBD1 (5 bases). Per the germline V gene, CDR1 is GTSNPN and CDR2 is SVGIG (reference sequence). The CDR3 is 13 residues long. V gave up 0 bases and J gave up 1 base, with 6 bases separating them. The CDR3 sequence is CAWSVQANTEAFF. The CDR3 DNA sequence: TGTGCCTGGAGTGTACAGGCGAACACTGAAGCTTTCTTT.

The J gene is TRBJ1-2, the V gene TRBV6-1; D ambiguous. The CDR3 runs to 14 residues. V gave up 0 bases and J gave up 1 base, with 6 bases separating them. In germline, CDR1 is MNHNS, CDR2 SASEGT. CDR3 sequence: CASSEAQDNYGYTF. In DNA form, the CDR3 reads TGTGCCAGCAGTGAAGCGCAGGATAACTATGGCTACACCTTC.

V usage is TRBV2 and J usage is TRBJ1-2; no reliable D call. In germline, CDR1 is SNHLY, CDR2 FYNNEI. V was shortened by 4 bases and J by 2 bases, with 8 bases between the two germline ends. The CDR3 is 13 residues long. The CDR3 DNA sequence: TGTGCCAGCAGTGGATCCGGAAACTATGGCTACACCTTC. Encoded protein: CASSGSGNYGYTF.

The chain carries TRBV13 and TRBJ2-1, with D possibly matching TRBD2 (5 bases). The CDR3 is 16 amino acids. Trimming removed 5 bases from V and 2 bases from J, with 16 bases in between. Germline V lookup: CDR1 PRHDT, CDR2 FYEKMQ (reference sequence). The CDR3 DNA reads TGTGCCAGCAGCGCCCTAGGAACGGAGGCCTACAATGAGCAGTTCTTC. It codes for CASSALGTEAYNEQFF.

The rearrangement links TRBV19 to TRBJ2-2; D may be TRBD1 (6 bases). Deletions cut 8 bases from V and 2 bases from J, with 12 bases between. The germline V gene has CDR1 LNHDA and CDR2 SQIVND (reference sequence). The CDR3 runs to 14 residues. The CDR3 sequence is CASSWTENTGELFF. CDR3 bases: TGTGCCAGTTCGTGGACAGAAAACACCGGGGAGCTGTTTTTT.

The chain links TRBV27 to TRBJ2-1; D remains ambiguous. There are 14 residues in the CDR3. Germline CDR1 and CDR2: MNHEY and SMNVEV (reference sequence). The V end lost 3 bases, the J end lost 5 bases, and 11 bases lay between the germline ends. The CDR3 here is CASSLVGFHNEQFF. The CDR3 DNA follows: TGTGCCAGCAGTTTGGTGGGATTCCACAATGAGCAGTTCTTC.

The gene calls are TRBV3-1 (or the pseudogene TRBV3-2) and TRBJ2-3, with unresolved D. V lost 1 base and J lost 0, with 11 bases in between. CDR3 length: 16 residues. Germline V gives CDR1 LGHDT, CDR2 YNNKEL (reference sequence). The CDR3: CASSQAHDTSTDTQYF. The CDR3 DNA follows: TGTGCCAGCAGCCAAGCCCATGATACTAGCACAGATACGCAGTATTTT.

The V call is TRBV3-1 (or the pseudogene TRBV3-2), the J call TRBJ2-1; D possibly corresponds to TRBD2 (6 bases). The V gene's germline CDR1 is LGHDT and CDR2 YNNKEL (reference sequence). The CDR3 is 17 residues long. V lost 4 bases and J 0 bases, leaving 16 bases between the germline ends. CDR3 nucleotide sequence: TGTGCCAGCAGCCGGGAGGTTCTCTCAAGCTCCTACAATGAGCAGTTCTTC. Its translation: CASSREVLSSSYNEQFF.

The rearrangement uses TRBV6-1 and TRBJ2-1, with D possibly matching TRBD1 (5 bases). The CDR3 contains 13 residues. The germline gives CDR1 MNHNS, CDR2 SASEGT. The ends were cut back, 3 bases at V and 3 bases at J, with 6 bases in the middle. The DNA for the CDR3 is TGTGCCAGCAGTGATGACAGCTACAATGAGCAGTTCTTC. Its protein is CASSDDSYNEQFF.

The rearrangement joins TRBV4-3 to TRBJ2-7; D gene unclear. V lost 1 base to trimming and J lost 0 bases, with 7 bases between them. This CDR3 contains 14 residues. Germline values: CDR1 LGHNA, CDR2 YSLEER. The DNA of the CDR3 is TGCGCCAGCAGCCAAGGACGGAGCTCCTACGAGCAGTACTTC. Translation gives CASSQGRSSYEQYF.

This chain uses TRBV19 with TRBJ2-1, with 13 positions matching TRBD2. The CDR3 loop spans 15 amino acids. Trimming removed 6 bases from V and 6 bases from J; junction bases left unmatched: 5. CDR1 and CDR2 (germline): LNHDA, SQIVND (reference sequence). CDR3 sequence reads: CASRKLAGGSNEQFF. The CDR3 nucleotides read TGTGCCAGTAGGAAACTAGCGGGGGGGTCCAATGAGCAGTTCTTC.

The rearrangement joins TRBV4-3 to TRBJ2-1, with TRBD2 matching 10 bases. V trimming: 1 base; J trimming: 6 bases; junction bases outside the gene matches: 3. The CDR3 sequence is 15 residues long. The germline V gene has CDR1 LGHNA and CDR2 YSLEER. This chain's CDR3 is CASSQVIAGGNEQFF. CDR3 in DNA: TGCGCCAGCAGCCAAGTGATAGCGGGGGGCAATGAGCAGTTCTTC.

This clone was observed once. The chain couples TRBV7-2 to TRBJ1-1; D is undetermined. Germline assignment: CDR1 SGHTA and CDR2 FQGNSA. CDR3 length equals 11 residues. V was trimmed by 2 bases and J by 9 bases, leaving 7 bases between them. The CDR3, as DNA: TGTGCCAGCAGCTTACAGCCTAAAGCTTTCTTT. As protein: CASSLQPKAFF.

The V gene is TRBV19, the J gene TRBJ1-2, with unresolved D. Per germline, CDR1 LNHDA and CDR2 SQIVND (reference sequence). CDR3 length equals 14 residues. Trimming removed 2 bases from V and 3 bases from J, with 10 bases in between. The CDR3 sequence: CASSITGSYYGYTF. CDR3 sequence (DNA): TGTGCCAGTAGTATAACGGGCAGCTACTATGGCTACACCTTC. The variable domain in full, completed from reference TRBV19 and TRBJ1-2, reads DGGITQSPKYLFRKEGQNVTLSCEQNLNHDAMYWYRQDPGQGLRLIYYSQIVNDFQKGDIAEGYSVSREKKESFPLTVTSAQKNPTAFYLCASSITGSYYGYTFGSGTRLTVV.

This chain joins TRBV7-9 and TRBJ1-2; possible D gene TRBD1, 6 bases. With 5 bases removed from V and 5 bases from J, the gap between germline ends came to 9 bases. The germline gives CDR1 SEHNR, CDR2 FQNEAQ (reference sequence). The CDR3 length is 12 residues. CDR3 sequence (DNA): TGTGCCAGCAGCGCAACAGGGTATGGCTACACCTTC. As protein: CASSATGYGYTF.

The chain carries TRBV12-3 or TRBV12-4 and TRBJ1-1, with a possible D match to TRBD1 (5 bases). This CDR3 comprises 13 residues. Between the trimmed V and J ends, which lost 2 bases and 6 bases, there was a span of 10 bases. The CDR3 is CASSLFWDSEAFF. The CDR3, as DNA: TGTGCCAGCAGTTTATTCTGGGACTCTGAAGCTTTCTTT.

The chain recombines TRBV24-1 with TRBJ2-3, with TRBD1 matching over 11 bases. The CDR3 sequence is 17 residues long. Germline CDR1 reads KGHDR; CDR2 reads SFDVKD. V shed 7 bases, J shed 4 bases, and the junction held 12 bases outside the gene matches. The CDR3 loop reads CATSTGTGGDVADTQYF. The CDR3 bases are TGTGCCACCAGCACCGGGACAGGGGGTGACGTCGCAGATACGCAGTATTTT.

This clone appeared once. CDR3 amino acids: CASREVGQGDTEAFF. The CDR3 nucleotides are TGTGCCAGCAGGGAAGTGGGACAGGGGGACACTGAAGCTTTCTTT. The rearrangement uses TRBV6-6 and TRBJ1-1, with TRBD1 matching over 11 bases. Per the germline V gene, CDR1 is MNHNY and CDR2 is SVGAGI (reference sequence). The CDR3 sequence is 15 residues long. V trimming: 6 bases; J trimming: 3 bases; junction bases outside the gene matches: 6.

J is TRBJ1-4 and V is TRBV7-9; D not certain. V shed 2 bases and J shed 5 bases, with 12 bases lying between them. Germline CDR1 SEHNR, CDR2 FQNEAQ (reference sequence). This CDR3 has 15 amino acids. The CDR3 is CASSLRRGTNEKLFF. The CDR3 coding sequence is TGTGCCAGCAGCTTACGACGGGGTACAAATGAAAAACTGTTTTTT.